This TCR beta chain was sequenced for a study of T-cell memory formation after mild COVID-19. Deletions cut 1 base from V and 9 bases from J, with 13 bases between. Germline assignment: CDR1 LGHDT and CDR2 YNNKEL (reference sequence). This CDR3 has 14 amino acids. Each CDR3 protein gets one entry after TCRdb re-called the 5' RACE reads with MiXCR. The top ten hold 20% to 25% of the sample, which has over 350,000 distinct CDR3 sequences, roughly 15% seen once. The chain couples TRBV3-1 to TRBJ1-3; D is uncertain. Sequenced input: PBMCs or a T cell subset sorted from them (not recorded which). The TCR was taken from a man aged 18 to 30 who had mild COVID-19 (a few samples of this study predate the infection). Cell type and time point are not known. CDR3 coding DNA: TGTGCCAGCAGCCAAGGAGTATCGTTGGGCACCATATATTTT. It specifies CASSQGVSLGTIYF. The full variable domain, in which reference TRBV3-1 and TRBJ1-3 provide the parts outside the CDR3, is DTAVSQTPKYLVTQMGNDKSIKCEQNLGHDTMYWYKQDSKKFLKIMFSYNNKELIINETVPNRFSPKSPDKAHLNLHINSLELGDSAVYFCASSQGVSLGTIYFGEGSWLTVV.